Only a few counts were recorded for the clone carrying this TCR beta chain. Its target is not known. The PCR was carried out with 60 Vbeta primers and 13 Jbeta primers. TCRdb's table, derived via immunoSEQ multiplex PCR, lists solely in-frame clones and lacks some. The data show under 200,000 clones, approximately 12% seen once. This record belongs to a study of cytomegalovirus exposure and HLA in healthy donors. Germline V CDR1 and CDR2: SGHAT, FQNNGV. The CDR3 has 16 amino acids. Trimming cost V 5 bases and J 10 bases; bases outside gene matches: 16. Study-level points and caveats: CMV serostatus was the sole immune exposure data available.

The sequenced sample consisted of PBMCs. This receptor was identified in a man aged 50 to 59 in good health and CMV-seropositive. The chain recombines TRBV11-2 with TRBJ1-4, with 7 bases lining up with TRBD1. The CDR3 nucleotides are TGTGCCAGCAGCCCTTATGAAGGGGGCTTCGTCGGAAAACTGTTTTTT. Protein: CASSPYEGGFVGKLFF. Drawing the rest from reference TRBV11-2 and TRBJ1-4, the complete variable domain is EAGVAQSPRYKIIEKRQSVAFWCNPISGHATLYWYQQILGQGPKLLIQFQNNGVVDDSQLPKDRFSAERLKGVDSTLKIQPAKLEDSAVYLCASSPYEGGFVGKLFFGSGTQLSVL.